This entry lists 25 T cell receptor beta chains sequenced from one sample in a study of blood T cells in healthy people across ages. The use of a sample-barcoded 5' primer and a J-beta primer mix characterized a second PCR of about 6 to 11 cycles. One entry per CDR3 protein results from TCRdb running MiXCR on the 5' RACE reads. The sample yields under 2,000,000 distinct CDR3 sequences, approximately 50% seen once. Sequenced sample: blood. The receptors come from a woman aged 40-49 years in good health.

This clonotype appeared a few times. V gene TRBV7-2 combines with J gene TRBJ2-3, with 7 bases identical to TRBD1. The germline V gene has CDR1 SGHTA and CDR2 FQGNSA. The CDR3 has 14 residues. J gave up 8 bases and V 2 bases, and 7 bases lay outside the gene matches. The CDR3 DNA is TGTGCCAGCAGCTTACTTAAGACAGGGAGTACGCAGTATTTT. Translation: CASSLLKTGSTQYF. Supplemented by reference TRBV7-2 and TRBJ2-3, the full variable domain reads GAGVSQSPSNKVTEKGKDVELRCDPISGHTALYWYRQSLGQGLEFLIYFQGNSAPDKSGLPSDRFSAERTGGSVSTLTIQRTQQEDSAVYLCASSLLKTGSTQYFGPGTRLTVL.

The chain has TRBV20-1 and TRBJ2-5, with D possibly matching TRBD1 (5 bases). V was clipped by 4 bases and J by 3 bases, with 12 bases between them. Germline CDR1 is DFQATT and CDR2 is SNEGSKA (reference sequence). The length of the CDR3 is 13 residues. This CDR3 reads CSANQGGKETQYF. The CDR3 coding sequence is TGCAGTGCTAACCAGGGTGGAAAAGAGACCCAGTACTTC.

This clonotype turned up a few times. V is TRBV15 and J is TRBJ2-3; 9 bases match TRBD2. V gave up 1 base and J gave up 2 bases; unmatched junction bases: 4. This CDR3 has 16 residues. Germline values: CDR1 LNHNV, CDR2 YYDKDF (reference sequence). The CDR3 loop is CATSRVGGGATDTQYF. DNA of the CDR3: TGTGCCACCAGCAGAGTGGGCGGGGGGGCCACAGATACGCAGTATTTT.

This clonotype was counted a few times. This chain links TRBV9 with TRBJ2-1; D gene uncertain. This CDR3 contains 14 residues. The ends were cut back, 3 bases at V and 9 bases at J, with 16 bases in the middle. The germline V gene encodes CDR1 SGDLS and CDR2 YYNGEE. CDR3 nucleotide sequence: TGTGCCAGCAGCGCCCGGACCGCCCCCGGTGAGCAGTTCTTC. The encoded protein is CASSARTAPGEQFF.

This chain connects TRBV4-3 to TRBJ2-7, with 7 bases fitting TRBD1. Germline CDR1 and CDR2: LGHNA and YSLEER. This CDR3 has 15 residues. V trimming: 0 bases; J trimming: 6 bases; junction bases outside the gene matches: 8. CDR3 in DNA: TGCGCCAGCAGCCAAGATCGGGGACAGTTTACCGAGCAGTACTTC. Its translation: CASSQDRGQFTEQYF.

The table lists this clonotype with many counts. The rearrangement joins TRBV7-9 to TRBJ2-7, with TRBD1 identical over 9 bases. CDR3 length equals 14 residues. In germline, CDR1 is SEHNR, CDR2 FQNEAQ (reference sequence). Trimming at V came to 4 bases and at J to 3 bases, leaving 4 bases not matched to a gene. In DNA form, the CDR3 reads TGTGCCAGCAGCTCCGGGACAGGGTTCTACGAGCAGTACTTC. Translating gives CASSSGTGFYEQYF.

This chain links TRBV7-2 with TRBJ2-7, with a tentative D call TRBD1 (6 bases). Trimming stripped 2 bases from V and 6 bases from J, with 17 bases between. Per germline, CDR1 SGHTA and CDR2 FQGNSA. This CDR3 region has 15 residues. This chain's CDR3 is CASSLIQGSLFEQYF. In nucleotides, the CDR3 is TGTGCCAGCAGCTTAATACAGGGCTCATTGTTCGAGCAGTACTTC.

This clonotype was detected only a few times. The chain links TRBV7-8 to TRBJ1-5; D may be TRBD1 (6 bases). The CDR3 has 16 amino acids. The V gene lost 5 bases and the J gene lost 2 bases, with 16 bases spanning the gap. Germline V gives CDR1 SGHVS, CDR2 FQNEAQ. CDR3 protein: CASSVQGMAGNQPQHF. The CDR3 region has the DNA TGTGCCAGCAGCGTACAGGGAATGGCGGGCAATCAGCCCCAGCATTTT.

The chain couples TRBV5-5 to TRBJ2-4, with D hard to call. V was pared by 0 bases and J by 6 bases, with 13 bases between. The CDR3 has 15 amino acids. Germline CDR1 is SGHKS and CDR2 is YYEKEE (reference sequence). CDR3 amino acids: CASSLEDRRLNIQYF. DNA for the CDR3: TGTGCCAGCAGCTTGGAGGACCGCCGCCTAAACATTCAGTACTTC.

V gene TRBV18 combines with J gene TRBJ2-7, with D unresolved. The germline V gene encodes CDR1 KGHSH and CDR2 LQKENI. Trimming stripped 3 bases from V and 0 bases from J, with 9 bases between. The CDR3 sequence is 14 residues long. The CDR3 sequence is CASSPSWSSYEQYF. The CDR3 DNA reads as TGTGCCAGCTCACCCTCATGGAGCTCCTACGAGCAGTACTTC.

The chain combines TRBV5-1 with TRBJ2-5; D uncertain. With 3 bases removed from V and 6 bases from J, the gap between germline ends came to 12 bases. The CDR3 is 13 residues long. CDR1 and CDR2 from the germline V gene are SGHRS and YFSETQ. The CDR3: CASSSDLRQTQYF. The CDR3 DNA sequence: TGCGCCAGCAGCTCGGACCTGAGGCAGACCCAGTACTTC.

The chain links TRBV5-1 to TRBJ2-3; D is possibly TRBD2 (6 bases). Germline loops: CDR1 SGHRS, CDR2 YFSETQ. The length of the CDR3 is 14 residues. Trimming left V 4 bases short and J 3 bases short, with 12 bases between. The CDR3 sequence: CASSPGERTDTQYF. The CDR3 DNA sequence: TGCGCCAGCAGCCCGGGAGAGAGAACAGATACGCAGTATTTT.

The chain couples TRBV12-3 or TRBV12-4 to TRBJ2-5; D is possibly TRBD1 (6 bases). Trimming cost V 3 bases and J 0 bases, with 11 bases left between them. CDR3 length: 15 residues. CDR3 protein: CASSFSGTNQETQYF. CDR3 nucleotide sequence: TGTGCCAGCAGTTTCTCCGGGACAAACCAAGAGACCCAGTACTTC.

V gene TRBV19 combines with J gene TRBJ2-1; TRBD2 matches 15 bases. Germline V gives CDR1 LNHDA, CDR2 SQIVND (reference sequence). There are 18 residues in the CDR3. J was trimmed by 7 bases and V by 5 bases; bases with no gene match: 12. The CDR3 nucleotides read TGTGCCAGTAGTTTCGCGGGACTAGCGGGGGGCCAGGGTAATGAGCAGTTCTTC. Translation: CASSFAGLAGGQGNEQFF. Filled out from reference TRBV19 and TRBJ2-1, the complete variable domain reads DGGITQSPKYLFRKEGQNVTLSCEQNLNHDAMYWYRQDPGQGLRLIYYSQIVNDFQKGDIAEGYSVSREKKESFPLTVTSAQKNPTAFYLCASSFAGLAGGQGNEQFFGPGTRLTVL.

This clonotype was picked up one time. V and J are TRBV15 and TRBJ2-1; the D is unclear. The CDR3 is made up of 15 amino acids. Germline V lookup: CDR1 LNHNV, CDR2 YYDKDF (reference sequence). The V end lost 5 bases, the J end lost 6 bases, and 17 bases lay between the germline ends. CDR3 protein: CATSSYSLGLNEQFF. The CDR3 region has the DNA TGTGCCACCAGCTCCTACTCCTTGGGTCTCAATGAGCAGTTCTTC.

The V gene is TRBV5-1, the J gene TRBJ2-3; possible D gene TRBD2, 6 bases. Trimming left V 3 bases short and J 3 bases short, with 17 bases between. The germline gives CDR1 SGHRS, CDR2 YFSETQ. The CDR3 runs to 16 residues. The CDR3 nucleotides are TGCGCCAGCAGCTACACTCCCCGGGAGATTACAGATACGCAGTATTTT. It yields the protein CASSYTPREITDTQYF.

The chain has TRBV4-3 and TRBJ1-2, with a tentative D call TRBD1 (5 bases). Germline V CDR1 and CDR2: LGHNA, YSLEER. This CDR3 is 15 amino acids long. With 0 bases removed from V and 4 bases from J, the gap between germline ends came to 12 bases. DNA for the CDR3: TGCGCCAGCAGCCAAGATGTAACCGGGGGCTATGGCTACACCTTC. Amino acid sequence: CASSQDVTGGYGYTF.

CDR3 nucleotide sequence: TGTGCCAGCAGTTTAGGGCCCGTGACAGGTGGTGCAACTAATGAAAAACTGTTTTTT. Its translation is CASSLGPVTGGATNEKLFF. The rearrangement uses TRBV12-3 or TRBV12-4 and TRBJ1-4, with D maybe TRBD1 (6 bases). V was shortened by 1 base and J by 0 bases, with 18 bases between the two germline ends. The CDR3 length is 19 residues.

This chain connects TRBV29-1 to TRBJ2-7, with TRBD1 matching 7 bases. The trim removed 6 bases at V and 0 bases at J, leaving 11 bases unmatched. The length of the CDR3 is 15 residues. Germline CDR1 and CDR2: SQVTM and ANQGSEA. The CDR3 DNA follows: TGCAGCGTCACCAAGACGACAGGGACCTCCTACGAGCAGTACTTC. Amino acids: CSVTKTTGTSYEQYF.

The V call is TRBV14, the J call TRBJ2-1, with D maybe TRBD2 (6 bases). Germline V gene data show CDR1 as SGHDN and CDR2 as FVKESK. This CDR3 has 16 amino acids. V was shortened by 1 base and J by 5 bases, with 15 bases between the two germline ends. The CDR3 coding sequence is TGTGCCAGCAGCCAAGGTGGGCTAGCGAAGAACAATGAGCAGTTCTTC. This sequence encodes CASSQGGLAKNNEQFF.

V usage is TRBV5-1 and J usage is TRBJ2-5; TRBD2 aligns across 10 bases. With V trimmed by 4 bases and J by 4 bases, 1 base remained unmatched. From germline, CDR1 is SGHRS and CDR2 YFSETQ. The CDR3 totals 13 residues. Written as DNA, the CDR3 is TGCGCCAGCAGCGGGACTAGCGTAGAGACCCAGTACTTC. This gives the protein CASSGTSVETQYF.

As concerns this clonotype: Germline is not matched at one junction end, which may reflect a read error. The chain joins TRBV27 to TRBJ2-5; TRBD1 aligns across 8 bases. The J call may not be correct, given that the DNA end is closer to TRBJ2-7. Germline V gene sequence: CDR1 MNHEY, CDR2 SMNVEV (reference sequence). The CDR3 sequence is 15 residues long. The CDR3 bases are TGTGCCGGCAGTATAAGCCGGGACAGGACTAACGAGCAGTACTTC. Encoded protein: CAGSISRDRTNEQYF.

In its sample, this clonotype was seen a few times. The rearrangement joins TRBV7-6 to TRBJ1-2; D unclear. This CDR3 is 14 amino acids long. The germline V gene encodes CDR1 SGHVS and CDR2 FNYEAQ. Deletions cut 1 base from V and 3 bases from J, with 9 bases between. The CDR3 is CASSLGHRDYGYTF. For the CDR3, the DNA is TGTGCCAGCAGCTTAGGTCACCGTGACTATGGCTACACCTTC. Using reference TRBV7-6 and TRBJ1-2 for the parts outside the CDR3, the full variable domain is GAGVSQSPRYKVTKRGQDVALRCDPISGHVSLYWYRQALGQGPEFLTYFNYEAQQDKSGLPNDRFSAERPEGSISTLTIQRTEQRDSAMYRCASSLGHRDYGYTFGSGTRLTVV.

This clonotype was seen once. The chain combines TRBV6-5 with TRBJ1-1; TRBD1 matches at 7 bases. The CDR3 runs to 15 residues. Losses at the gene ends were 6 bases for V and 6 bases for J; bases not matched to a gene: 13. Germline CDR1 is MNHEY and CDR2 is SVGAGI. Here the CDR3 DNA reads TGTGCCAGCAGCTCATATTCGGTTCAGGGGGCTGAAGCTTTCTTT. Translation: CASSSYSVQGAEAFF.

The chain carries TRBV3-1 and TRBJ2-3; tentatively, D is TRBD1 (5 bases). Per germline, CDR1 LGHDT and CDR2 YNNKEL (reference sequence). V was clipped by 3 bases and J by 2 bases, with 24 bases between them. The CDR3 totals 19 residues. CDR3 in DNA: TGTGCCAGCAGCCACAGAGGCAGGGTTCCAGGTCGGCACACAGATACGCAGTATTTT. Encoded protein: CASSHRGRVPGRHTDTQYF.